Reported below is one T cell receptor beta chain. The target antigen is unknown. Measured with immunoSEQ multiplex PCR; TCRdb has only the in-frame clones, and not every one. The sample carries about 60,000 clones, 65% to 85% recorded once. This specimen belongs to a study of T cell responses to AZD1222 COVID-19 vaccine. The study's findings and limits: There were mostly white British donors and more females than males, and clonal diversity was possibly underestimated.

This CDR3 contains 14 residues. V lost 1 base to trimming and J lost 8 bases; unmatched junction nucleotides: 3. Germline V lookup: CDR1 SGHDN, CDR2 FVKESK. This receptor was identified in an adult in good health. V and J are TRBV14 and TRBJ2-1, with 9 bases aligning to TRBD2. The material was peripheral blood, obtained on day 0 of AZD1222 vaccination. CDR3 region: CASSQGPSGDEQFF. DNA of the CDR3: TGTGCCAGCAGCCAAGGTCCTAGCGGGGATGAGCAGTTCTTC.